The 17 T cell receptor beta chains in this list originate from one sample, sequenced in a study of cytomegalovirus exposure and HLA in healthy donors. Primers included in the PCR were 60 Vbeta and 13 Jbeta primers. Assay: immunoSEQ multiplex PCR; the TCRdb copy retains only in-frame clones and omits some. The sample contains roughly 200,000 clones, around 89% of which appear only once. Sequencing was done on a sample of PBMCs. The receptors originated from a woman aged 18-35 years in good health and CMV-seronegative.

J is TRBJ2-3 and V is TRBV7-9; 11 positions match TRBD1. CDR1 is SEHNR and CDR2 is FQNEAQ in the germline V gene (reference sequence). This CDR3 is 18 amino acids long. Trimming took 0 bases from V and 2 from J; bases not matched to a gene: 7. In nucleotides, the CDR3 is TGTGCCAGCAGCTTAGCGTGGGGGGACAGGGGGTTCACAGATACGCAGTATTTT. It translates to CASSLAWGDRGFTDTQYF. The complete variable domain, with remaining parts taken from reference TRBV7-9 and TRBJ2-3, reads DTGVSQNPRHKITKRGQNVTFRCDPISEHNRLYWYRQTLGQGPEFLTYFQNEAQLEKSRLLSDRFSAERPKGSFSTLEIQRTEQGDSAMYLCASSLAWGDRGFTDTQYFGPGTRLTVL.

The chain carries TRBV19 and TRBJ2-3; 9 bases map to TRBD2. This CDR3 is 17 amino acids long. Germline CDR1 reads LNHDA; CDR2 reads SQIVND (reference sequence). V shed 5 bases and J 4 bases; nucleotides not matched to a gene: 13. The CDR3 loop is CASSPGAGGPGADTQYF. In nucleotides, the CDR3 is TGTGCCAGTAGTCCCGGGGCGGGAGGGCCTGGCGCAGATACGCAGTATTTT.

This chain links TRBV6-1 with TRBJ2-1, with TRBD1 as a possible D gene (6 bases). CDR3 size: 15 residues. Between the trimmed V and J ends, which lost 4 bases and 0 bases, there was a span of 10 bases. Germline V gives CDR1 MNHNS, CDR2 SASEGT. The CDR3, as DNA: TGTGCCAGCAGTGTACAGGGAAGCTCCTACAATGAGCAGTTCTTC. Protein sequence: CASSVQGSSYNEQFF.

This clone was counted a few times. V and J are TRBV6-5 and TRBJ1-2, with TRBD1 matching 8 bases. The V gene's germline CDR1 is MNHEY and CDR2 SVGAGI. The junction had 1 base not matched to a gene; V was cut back by 0 bases and J by 4 bases. CDR3 length: 14 amino acids. CDR3 loop: CASSYSTGGYGYTF. In nucleotides, the CDR3 is TGTGCCAGCAGTTACTCAACAGGGGGCTATGGCTACACCTTC.

V usage is TRBV9 and J usage is TRBJ2-1, with 8 bases aligning to TRBD2. Germline V CDR1 and CDR2: SGDLS, YYNGEE. Germline trimming cut 3 bases from V and 3 bases from J; bases unmatched to any gene: 2. The CDR3 contains 14 residues. CDR3 DNA sequence: TGTGCCAGCAGCGCCGGGACTAGCTACAATGAGCAGTTCTTC. Amino acids: CASSAGTSYNEQFF.

The count of this clone is one. The rearrangement links TRBV7-9 to TRBJ2-5, with D possibly matching TRBD1 (6 bases). From germline, CDR1 is SEHNR and CDR2 FQNEAQ (reference sequence). The CDR3 runs 14 residues. The V gene lost 3 bases and the J gene lost 4 bases, with 12 bases spanning the gap. As DNA, the CDR3 is TGTGCCAGCAGCTTCACAGGGTTGGTAGAGACCCAGTACTTC. Protein: CASSFTGLVETQYF.

This sequence joins TRBV2 and TRBJ1-5; no clear D. The CDR3 contains 14 residues. Trimming cost V 6 bases and J 4 bases, with 13 bases left between them. Germline V gene sequence: CDR1 SNHLY, CDR2 FYNNEI. CDR3 nucleotide sequence: TGTGCCAGCAGCTCGGGAGGGTATAATCAGCCCCAGCATTTT. Its translation is CASSSGGYNQPQHF.

In this sample, this clone turned up once. J is TRBJ2-5 and V is TRBV27, with 9 nucleotides matching TRBD1. With the DNA end fitting TRBJ2-7 better, the J assignment may be wrong. CDR1 MNHEY and CDR2 SMNVEV come from the germline V gene (reference sequence). The CDR3 is made up of 15 amino acids. CDR3 DNA sequence: TGTGCCAGCAGTACCGAACAGGGGGCGACCTACGAGCAGTACTTC. As protein: CASSTEQGATYEQYF.

This chain links TRBV5-1 with TRBJ1-5; D unclear. Germline V gene data show CDR1 as SGHRS and CDR2 as YFSETQ. The CDR3 runs to 13 residues. Trimming left V 1 base short and J 5 bases short, with 7 bases between. CDR3 in DNA: TGCGCCAGCAGCTTGTACGGGGATCAGCCCCAGCATTTT. Translating it yields CASSLYGDQPQHF.

J is TRBJ2-7 and V is TRBV7-6; 10 bases line up with TRBD2. The CDR3 consists of 16 residues. The germline V gene encodes CDR1 SGHVS and CDR2 FNYEAQ. V gave up 2 bases and J gave up 2 bases; unmatched junction bases: 6. The CDR3 DNA reads TGTGCCAGCAGCTTACTCGCCGGGACTAGCGCCTACGAGCAGTACTTC. Its translation is CASSLLAGTSAYEQYF.

This chain connects TRBV5-1 to TRBJ1-2, with 9 nucleotides matching TRBD1. V lost 6 bases, J lost 8 bases, and 8 bases stayed unmatched. The CDR3 has 13 residues. The V gene's germline CDR1 is SGHRS and CDR2 YFSETQ. DNA of the CDR3: TGCGCCAGCAACCCGGGACAGGGAAACGGCTACACCTTC. This translates into CASNPGQGNGYTF.

V gene TRBV5-5 combines with J gene TRBJ1-6; 8 bases match TRBD1. The CDR3 has 15 amino acids. Trimming took 4 bases from V and 7 from J; bases not matched to a gene: 7. Germline values: CDR1 SGHKS, CDR2 YYEKEE (reference sequence). CDR3 residues: CASSPGTGGNSPLHF. CDR3 DNA: TGTGCCAGCAGCCCCGGGACAGGTGGGAATTCACCCCTCCACTTT.

V is TRBV2 and J is TRBJ1-4; D is uncertain. The germline V gene has CDR1 SNHLY and CDR2 FYNNEI. Trimming took 2 bases from V and 4 from J, leaving 8 bases between them. This CDR3 spans 14 amino acids. The CDR3 spells CASSEFGRNEKLFF. For the CDR3, the DNA is TGTGCCAGCAGTGAATTTGGCCGTAATGAAAAACTGTTTTTT.

A word on this clone: At the DNA level, this CDR3 is encoded by other sequences in the same sample as well. This chain joins TRBV18 and TRBJ2-7, with D hard to call. CDR3 length: 11 residues. Germline V CDR1 and CDR2: KGHSH, LQKENI. V was cut by 6 bases and J by 3 bases, with 6 bases left in between. This CDR3 is CASSLSYEQYF. In DNA form, the CDR3 reads TGTGCCAGCTCCCTCAGCTACGAGCAGTACTTC.

The rearrangement uses TRBV5-1 and TRBJ1-3, with no clear D. Germline V CDR1 and CDR2: SGHRS, YFSETQ. The CDR3 has 16 residues. The ends were cut back, 3 bases at V and 2 bases at J, with 15 bases in the middle. The CDR3 reads CASSSSPAGAGNTIYF. CDR3 in DNA: TGCGCCAGCAGCTCAAGCCCCGCAGGCGCTGGAAACACCATATATTTT.

CDR3 region: CASSFMGQGEEKLFF. CDR3 sequence (DNA): TGCGCCAGCAGCTTTATGGGACAGGGGGAGGAAAAACTGTTTTTT. This chain uses TRBV5-1 with TRBJ1-4, with 11 bases that match TRBD1. The CDR3 loop spans 15 amino acids. J was trimmed by 8 bases and V by 2 bases; bases with no gene match: 5. Germline V gene data show CDR1 as SGHRS and CDR2 as YFSETQ.

The V call is TRBV18, the J call TRBJ2-2; the D is unclear. Trimming took off 4 bases at V and 0 bases at J, with 6 bases between the two ends. Germline loops: CDR1 KGHSH, CDR2 LQKENI. CDR3 size: 14 residues. The CDR3 loop reads CASSRLSNTGELFF. CDR3 nucleotide sequence: TGTGCCAGCTCACGTCTATCGAACACCGGGGAGCTGTTTTTT.